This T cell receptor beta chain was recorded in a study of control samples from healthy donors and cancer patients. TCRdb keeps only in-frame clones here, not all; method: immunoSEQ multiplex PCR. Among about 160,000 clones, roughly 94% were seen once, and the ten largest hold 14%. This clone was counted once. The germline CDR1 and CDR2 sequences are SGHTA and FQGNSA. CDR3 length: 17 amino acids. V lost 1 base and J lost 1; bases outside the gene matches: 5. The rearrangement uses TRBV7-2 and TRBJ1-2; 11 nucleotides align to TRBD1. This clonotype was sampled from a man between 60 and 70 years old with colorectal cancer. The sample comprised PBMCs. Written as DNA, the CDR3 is TGTGCCAGCAGCTTAGGAGGACAGGGGGCCTTTAACTATGGCTACACCTTC. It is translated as CASSLGGQGAFNYGYTF.